This T cell receptor (beta chain) is drawn from a study of OX40 agonist ivuxolimab in advanced cancers. About the investigation overall: Ivuxolimab was a fully human IgG2 agonistic monoclonal antibody targeting the costimulatory receptor OX40 (CD134). Intravenous ivuxolimab was administered to patients every 2 weeks at six dose levels: 0.01, 0.1, 0.3, 1.5, 3 and 10 mg/kg. Among the approximately 54 dose-escalation patients, roughly 20 had hepatocellular carcinoma, 15 or so melanoma, 9 renal cell carcinoma and 9 head and neck cancer. A male proportion of 82.7% and a mean age of roughly 58 years, ranging from about 20 to 79, were recorded for the dose-escalation cohort. Prior anti-PD-1, anti-PD-L1 or anti-CTLA-4 therapy was permitted, and 40% to 50% of dose-escalation patients had received checkpoint inhibitors. Three dose-escalation patients achieved partial responses, one with hepatocellular carcinoma and two with cutaneous melanoma. The purpose of peripheral TCRbeta sequencing was to test whether ivuxolimab changed TCR sequence diversity and led to clonal T-cell expansion. The paper reports the monotherapy dose-escalation portion (N of about 56 patients) of the phase I ivuxolimab trial. The research as a whole found: After ivuxolimab, CD8+ T cells had more expanded clones than CD4+ T cells on average. Low levels of normalized T-cell clonal expansion were also seen in some nonresponding patients. At doses from 0.1 to 3.0 mg/kg, clonal expansion was seen in both CD4+ and CD8+ blood T cells between baseline and week 6. In partial responders in the 0.1-3.0 mg/kg groups, normalized peripheral clonal expansion was found to be among the lowest, especially among CD8+ T cells. Which antigens the clonally expanded peripheral T cells were specific for was not determined.

Patients with autoimmune disease history or receiving systemic immunosuppression were excluded from the trial. Peripheral blood for TCR sequencing was drawn from every dose cohort at baseline, at cycle 4 day 1 and at cycle 7 day 1. Samples came from an open-label, multicenter, first-in-human phase I dose-escalation trial of ivuxolimab. Adults with locally advanced or metastatic melanoma, renal cell, hepatocellular, or head and neck squamous cell carcinoma were enrolled in the trial. Before TCR sequencing, CD4+ T cells and CD8+ T cells were sorted from peripheral blood as separate populations. For sequencing of the TCRbeta CDR3 region, genomic DNA was extracted from the sorted cells. The immunoSEQ Assay was used to sequence the TCRbeta CDR3 regions. TCRdb retrieved this table from immuneACCESS and kept in-frame rearrangements only. Not all clones are present; in checked studies, unresolved V genes account for under half, and no reason is known for the remainder. The sample yields fewer than 90,000 clones; more than 80% were counted once. The ten largest make up 1.5% to 2% of the sample.

For CDR1 and CDR2, the germline V gene lists MGHRA and YSYEKL. The CDR3, from cysteine to phenylalanine, totals 13 residues. The DNA shown is the 39-base CDR3, in frame from base 1. V sheds 0 bases and J sheds 9 bases, leaving 9 bases between their ends. As for this clone: It lacks a known antigen. Per-nucleotide qualities are absent, and no much larger clonotype sits a single base away.

The chain links TRBV4-1 with TRBJ2-1, with the D assignment possibly TRBD1 or TRBD2, given 5 matching bases for each. This receptor was taken from an adult with an advanced solid tumor such as melanoma, head and neck, liver or kidney cancer. The sequencing used CD4+ or CD8+ T cells sorted from blood, collected in a trial of the OX40 agonist ivuxolimab. The CDR3 is CASSQDWGTEQFF. The nucleotides read TGCGCCAGCAGCCAAGACTGGGGGACTGAGCAGTTCTTC.